Below are 14 T cell receptor beta chains sequenced from a single sample in a study of beta chain features in type 1 diabetes. The authors reverse transcribed all of the isolated RNA, so sequencing captured expressed TCRB transcripts. Some clones are missing from TCRdb's copy, which holds only in-frame ones; the method was immunoSEQ multiplex PCR. The data contain about 220,000 clones, 9.5% to 13% of them singletons. Sequencing used central memory CD4+ T cells from blood. These receptors were taken from a man between 18 and 35 years old in good health.

V and J are TRBV6-6 and TRBJ2-1; D unclear. Between the trimmed V and J ends, which lost 6 bases and 5 bases, there was a span of 17 bases. Germline loops: CDR1 MNHNY, CDR2 SVGAGI (reference sequence). CDR3 length equals 15 residues. This CDR3 is CASSPLAATDNEQFF. In DNA form, the CDR3 reads TGTGCCAGCAGCCCCCTGGCAGCAACCGACAATGAGCAGTTCTTC.

The chain recombines TRBV29-1 with TRBJ2-1; possibly TRBD1 for D (7 bases). Trimming took off 6 bases at V and 0 bases at J, with 15 bases between the two ends. Germline CDR1 is SQVTM and CDR2 is ANQGSEA. The CDR3 length is 15 residues. The CDR3 reads CSVAGGTGSYNEQFF. In DNA, the CDR3 is TGCAGCGTGGCAGGGGGGACCGGCTCCTACAATGAGCAGTTCTTC.

On this clone itself: The junction differs from germline at one of its ends, possibly a read error. The chain employs TRBV30 and TRBJ1-2; no clear D gene. This CDR3 spans 11 amino acids. Germline CDR1 is GTSNPN and CDR2 is SVGIG (reference sequence). The CDR3 protein is CAWRARGGNTF. CDR3 nucleotide sequence: TGTGCCTGGAGAGCCCGGGGTGGCAACACCTTC.

The chain uses TRBV30 and TRBJ2-1, with D perhaps matching TRBD1 or TRBD2 (5 bases each). V shed 4 bases and J shed 10 bases, with 20 bases lying between them. This CDR3 comprises 14 residues. CDR1 and CDR2 (germline): GTSNPN, SVGIG (reference sequence). The CDR3 region has the DNA TGTGCCTGGAAGGGACGAGGTAACTTCGGAGAGCAGTTCTTC. Translated, it gives CAWKGRGNFGEQFF.

The chain employs TRBV9 and TRBJ2-5; D is unresolved. Germline loops: CDR1 SGDLS, CDR2 YYNGEE. V lost 0 bases and J lost 6, with 12 bases in between. The CDR3 totals 14 residues. This chain's CDR3 is CASSVVVLEKTQYF. The CDR3 region has the DNA TGTGCCAGCAGCGTAGTAGTCCTAGAGAAGACCCAGTACTTC.

This clone has more than one count but fewer than ten. V usage is TRBV25-1 and J usage is TRBJ1-2, with TRBD1 identical over 7 bases. The CDR3 runs to 13 residues. Germline CDR1 reads MGHDK; CDR2 reads SYGVNS. The V segment lost 5 bases and the J segment 6 bases; nucleotides outside the gene matches: 6. CDR3 in amino acids: CASSYRQGDGYTF. CDR3 bases: TGTGCCAGCAGTTACCGACAGGGTGATGGCTACACCTTC.

The rearrangement joins TRBV11-2 to TRBJ2-5, with D perhaps matching TRBD1 (6 bases). This CDR3 is 17 amino acids long. With 1 base removed from V and 0 bases from J, the gap between germline ends came to 15 bases. The germline V gene has CDR1 SGHAT and CDR2 FQNNGV. The CDR3 spells CASSLGPRGSHQETQYF. The DNA for the CDR3 is TGTGCCAGCAGCTTAGGCCCCAGGGGCTCCCACCAAGAGACCCAGTACTTC.

This clone came up many times. This chain connects TRBV6-1 to TRBJ2-6, with D perhaps given as TRBD1 or TRBD2 (5 bases each). Germline lookup yields CDR1 MNHNS and CDR2 SASEGT. CDR3 size: 17 residues. V shed 3 bases and J shed 4 bases, with 16 bases lying between them. CDR3 sequence (DNA): TGTGCCAGCAGTGACATTCCGCCGGGGCACGGGGCCAACGTCCTGACTTTC. This codes for CASSDIPPGHGANVLTF.

The chain combines TRBV23-1 with TRBJ2-7; D is tentatively TRBD1 or TRBD2 (5 bases each). TRBV23-1 carries the ORF label, with uncertain function. CDR3 length: 13 amino acids. V was shortened by 9 bases and J by 1 base, with 13 bases between the two germline ends. The CDR3 sequence: CARGPGNSYEQYF. The CDR3 DNA follows: TGCGCCAGGGGACCAGGGAATTCCTACGAGCAGTACTTC.

This clone was counted between two and nine times. This chain connects TRBV7-9 to TRBJ2-7; no definite D call. CDR3 length: 13 amino acids. Trimming removed 3 bases from V and 0 bases from J, with 6 bases in between. Germline CDR1 and CDR2: SEHNR and FQNEAQ (reference sequence). CDR3 sequence reads: CASSLTYSYEQYF. The CDR3 bases are TGTGCCAGCAGCTTGACTTACTCCTACGAGCAGTACTTC.

A few counts support this clone. The chain uses TRBV30 and TRBJ2-3, with D tentatively TRBD2 (5 bases). Germline CDR1 reads GTSNPN; CDR2 reads SVGIG (reference sequence). The V and J ends lost 4 bases and 0 bases respectively, with 17 bases between them. The CDR3 extends over 16 amino acids. CDR3 nucleotide sequence: TGTGCCTGGACGGACCCTTTCCGGGGTAGCACAGATACGCAGTATTTT. The encoded protein is CAWTDPFRGSTDTQYF. The full variable domain, its missing parts supplied by reference TRBV30 and TRBJ2-3, is SQTIHQWPATLVQPVGSPLSLECTVEGTSNPNLYWYRQAAGRGLQLLFYSVGIGQISSEVPQNLSASRPQDRQFILSSKKLLLSDSGFYLCAWTDPFRGSTDTQYFGPGTRLTVL.

This clone showed up just a few times. This chain joins TRBV14 and TRBJ1-2; D perhaps matches TRBD1 (6 bases). This CDR3 has 13 residues. V was cut by 4 bases and J by 4 bases, with 10 bases left in between. Germline CDR1 SGHDN, CDR2 FVKESK. CDR3 in DNA: TGTGCCAGCAGCCCACAGGGAGTCTATGGCTACACCTTC. Protein product: CASSPQGVYGYTF.

The genes are TRBV30 and TRBJ1-1; the D is unclear. Trimming took off 5 bases at V and 6 bases at J, with 25 bases between the two ends. The length of the CDR3 is 16 residues. Per the germline V gene, CDR1 is GTSNPN and CDR2 is SVGIG (reference sequence). In DNA form, the CDR3 reads TGTGCCTGGGGTATCGGGGTGCTCGAGGATTTCGCTGAAGCTTTCTTT. Translated: CAWGIGVLEDFAEAFF.

V is TRBV19 and J is TRBJ2-7; D is unresolved. V was trimmed by 7 bases and J by 4 bases, leaving 14 bases between them. This CDR3 region has 13 residues. CDR1 and CDR2 from the germline V gene are LNHDA and SQIVND (reference sequence). CDR3 bases: TGTGCCAGTACCCCCCCGGGCAGATACGAGCAGTACTTC. Protein product: CASTPPGRYEQYF.